A single TCR beta chain is shown here with its context. In the authors' workflow: The authors estimated nucleated cell counts from reference gene primer amplification. Libraries were prepared by immunoSEQ multiplex PCR; TCRdb keeps only in-frame clonotypes and omits some of them. V and J calls and clone size are as listed in that table; D and trimming were resolved from the DNA. Seen here are roughly 110,000 clones, 75% to 90% observed once, and the top ten hold 0.8% to 1%. This specimen comes from a study of blood T cell repertoires in COVID-19. Across the whole study: Samples representing acute and convalescent COVID-19 were sourced from the United States, Italy and Spain. Nucleic acid was either cDNA or gDNA, and it came from T cells, B-cell-depleted T cells, or PBMCs.

The CDR3 totals 14 residues. Trimming took 5 bases from V and 2 from J, leaving 12 bases between them. Germline lookup yields CDR1 MDHEN and CDR2 SYDVKM. The sequencing sample was made of peripheral blood. The TCR comes from a woman in her sixties or seventies with acute or convalescent COVID-19. The V and J genes are TRBV28 and TRBJ1-2; D perhaps matches TRBD1 (5 bases). This CDR3 is CASSPPRQNYGYTF. The DNA of the CDR3 is TGTGCCAGCAGTCCACCCCGACAGAACTATGGCTACACCTTC.